This entry lists 24 T cell receptor beta chains sequenced from one sample in a study of lymphopenia after photon versus proton radiotherapy. TCRdb keeps only in-frame clones here, not all; method: immunoSEQ multiplex PCR. This table has about 70,000 clones, around 87% appearing once. This specimen consisted of peripheral blood, obtained from a patient treated with proton-based radiotherapy. These receptors came from a man of 80 years or more with esophageal cancer.

This clone was counted between two and nine times. The J gene is TRBJ1-2, the V gene TRBV4-3; 10 nucleotides match TRBD1. Unmatched junction bases numbered 13, after V lost 2 bases and J lost 4 bases. The CDR3 spans 18 residues. The germline gives CDR1 LGHNA, CDR2 YSLEER. The CDR3 is CASSQYTGRTGGIYGYTF. The DNA for the CDR3 is TGCGCCAGCAGCCAATATACCGGGAGGACAGGGGGGATCTATGGCTACACCTTC.

The chain combines TRBV10-3 with TRBJ2-1; D may be TRBD1 (5 bases). Trimming removed 5 bases at V and 5 bases at J, with 10 bases between. Germline loops: CDR1 ENHRY, CDR2 SYGVKD. This CDR3 contains 13 residues. The CDR3 sequence: CAISPGQDNEQFF. DNA of the CDR3: TGTGCCATCAGTCCCGGACAAGACAATGAGCAGTTCTTC.

The rearrangement joins TRBV5-4 to TRBJ2-5, with 8 nucleotides matching TRBD1. The CDR3 sequence is 14 residues long. The trim removed 3 bases at V and 7 bases at J, leaving 8 bases unmatched. Germline V gene lookup returns CDR1 SGHNT and CDR2 YYREEE (reference sequence). In DNA form, the CDR3 reads TGTGCCAGCAGCTCACCGGGACAGGCCAGGACCCAGTACTTC. Amino acids: CASSSPGQARTQYF.

This chain uses TRBV27 with TRBJ2-5; tentatively, D is TRBD1 or TRBD2 (5 bases each). Germline V gives CDR1 MNHEY, CDR2 SMNVEV (reference sequence). The CDR3 spans 13 residues. V was shortened by 7 bases and J by 6 bases, with 15 bases between the two germline ends. The CDR3 loop is CASTPTRGQTQYF. Written as DNA, the CDR3 is TGTGCCAGCACTCCCACCCGGGGACAGACCCAGTACTTC.

This clone has more than one count but fewer than ten. V gene TRBV7-9 combines with J gene TRBJ1-2; a weak D match, TRBD1 (5 bases). The CDR3 contains 14 residues. Per the germline V gene, CDR1 is SEHNR and CDR2 is FQNEAQ (reference sequence). V shed 5 bases and J shed 4 bases, with 14 bases lying between them. The CDR3 sequence: CASSPPGTFYGYTF. The CDR3 DNA is TGTGCCAGCAGCCCCCCCGGGACTTTCTATGGCTACACCTTC.

The V gene is TRBV2, the J gene TRBJ2-5; 8 bases map to TRBD2. V shed 5 bases and J 1 base; nucleotides not matched to a gene: 9. Germline assignment: CDR1 SNHLY and CDR2 FYNNEI. This CDR3 has 16 residues. CDR3 sequence: CASSSRGGGGQETQYF. The CDR3 DNA reads TGTGCCAGCAGTTCCCGGGGGGGCGGGGGCCAAGAGACCCAGTACTTC.

The rearrangement links TRBV18 to TRBJ1-1; TRBD1 aligns across 8 bases. This CDR3 comprises 13 residues. CDR1 and CDR2 from the germline V gene are KGHSH and LQKENI. Trimming cost V 3 bases and J 3 bases; bases outside gene matches: 0. The CDR3 region has the DNA TGTGCCAGCTCACCGGACAGGGACACTGAAGCTTTCTTT. Residues: CASSPDRDTEAFF.

This clone has just one count. This chain links TRBV27 with TRBJ2-1; TRBD1 agrees at 10 bases. The CDR3 has 16 amino acids. Germline trimming cut 6 bases from V and 5 bases from J; bases unmatched to any gene: 10. Per the germline V gene, CDR1 is MNHEY and CDR2 is SMNVEV (reference sequence). CDR3 in DNA: TGTGCCAGCAGCCTCCCCCGGACAGGGGGAAACAATGAGCAGTTCTTC. Its translation is CASSLPRTGGNNEQFF.

The chain recombines TRBV5-6 with TRBJ2-5; D is undetermined. The CDR3 runs 14 residues. Trimming took off 1 base at V and 5 bases at J, with 12 bases between the two ends. Germline-derived CDR1 and CDR2 are SGHDT and YYEEEE. CDR3 bases: TGTGCCAGCAGCTTGCAATCTAGTCACGAGACCCAGTACTTC. Residues: CASSLQSSHETQYF.

The chain employs TRBV2 and TRBJ1-6, with 7 bases lining up with TRBD1. Unmatched junction bases numbered 6, after V lost 8 bases and J lost 5 bases. Germline CDR1 is SNHLY and CDR2 is FYNNEI. The CDR3 totals 14 residues. The CDR3 DNA reads TGTGCCAGCGATCGGGACAGAGATAATTCACCCCTCCACTTT. Its protein product is CASDRDRDNSPLHF.

This sequence joins TRBV6-6 and TRBJ2-3; D ambiguous. Trimming took 2 bases from V and 1 from J, leaving 4 bases between them. This CDR3 has 13 residues. The germline gives CDR1 MNHNY, CDR2 SVGAGI (reference sequence). In DNA, the CDR3 is TGTGCCAGCAGTTACGCTCGCACAGATACGCAGTATTTT. Its translation: CASSYARTDTQYF.

V is TRBV5-1 and J is TRBJ2-3, with TRBD1 matching 9 bases. V gave up 0 bases and J gave up 6 bases; unmatched junction bases: 8. The CDR3 length is 16 residues. Germline values: CDR1 SGHRS, CDR2 YFSETQ. CDR3 coding DNA: TGCGCCAGCAGCTTGGGGGACAGGGTGTTTATGGATACGCAGTATTTT. It codes for CASSLGDRVFMDTQYF.

The V gene is TRBV9, the J gene TRBJ2-3; 12 bases line up with TRBD2. The CDR3 extends over 16 amino acids. V trimming: 4 bases; J trimming: 8 bases; junction bases outside the gene matches: 11. Germline values: CDR1 SGDLS, CDR2 YYNGEE. The CDR3 bases are TGTGCCAGCAGCCCAAGGCTAGCGGGAGGGCGGGGTACGCAGTATTTT. Its translation is CASSPRLAGGRGTQYF.

Note on this clone: Other DNA sequences of this sample code for an identical CDR3. The chain couples TRBV14 to TRBJ1-1, with D possibly being TRBD1 (6 bases). The V gene lost 4 bases and the J gene lost 7 bases, with 16 bases spanning the gap. The CDR3 is made up of 14 amino acids. Germline values: CDR1 SGHDN, CDR2 FVKESK. DNA for the CDR3: TGTGCCAGCAGCCTACAAACAGGGTGGAGTGAAGCTTTCTTT. Amino acids: CASSLQTGWSEAFF.

This chain links TRBV7-2 with TRBJ2-6; D is uncertain. V lost 5 bases, J lost 2 bases, and 7 bases lay in between. CDR1 is SGHTA, CDR2 FQGNSA, per germline. The CDR3 runs 14 residues. CDR3 residues: CASSASTGANVLTF. In DNA form, the CDR3 reads TGTGCCAGCAGCGCCTCGACTGGGGCCAACGTCCTGACTTTC.

J is TRBJ1-6 and V is TRBV6-6; possible D gene TRBD1, 5 bases. Germline V gene lookup returns CDR1 MNHNY and CDR2 SVGAGI (reference sequence). The germline V and J ends were trimmed by 0 bases and 9 bases, with 9 bases remaining between them. This CDR3 is built from 14 residues. In DNA form, the CDR3 reads TGTGCCAGCAGTTACTCCCCCGGGGGTTCACCCCTCCACTTT. This translates into CASSYSPGGSPLHF.

This clone was seen only a few times. The chain couples TRBV5-1 to TRBJ2-3, with D unclear. The germline CDR1 and CDR2 sequences are SGHRS and YFSETQ. This CDR3 comprises 11 residues. Trimming stripped 2 bases from V and 10 bases from J, with 8 bases between. The CDR3 DNA reads as TGCGCCAGCAGCTTCAGAGACTCGCAGTATTTT. This gives the protein CASSFRDSQYF.

The J gene is TRBJ1-3, the V gene TRBV7-9; D perhaps matches TRBD1 (6 bases). The CDR3 spans 14 residues. V was trimmed by 4 bases and J by 4 bases, leaving 11 bases between them. Germline V gives CDR1 SEHNR, CDR2 FQNEAQ (reference sequence). As DNA, the CDR3 is TGTGCCAGCAGCTCCGACAGGATAGGAAACACCATATATTTT. It encodes CASSSDRIGNTIYF. Full variable domain (rest looked up from reference TRBV7-9 and TRBJ1-3): DTGVSQNPRHKITKRGQNVTFRCDPISEHNRLYWYRQTLGQGPEFLTYFQNEAQLEKSRLLSDRFSAERPKGSFSTLEIQRTEQGDSAMYLCASSSDRIGNTIYFGEGSWLTVV.

This clone was picked up one time. The chain joins TRBV7-2 to TRBJ2-7; D uncertain. The CDR3 is 15 residues long. Trimming cost V 0 bases and J 3 bases, with 12 bases left between them. Germline V gene sequence: CDR1 SGHTA, CDR2 FQGNSA. The chain's CDR3 is CASSLALGEFYEQYF. CDR3 in DNA: TGTGCCAGCAGCTTAGCGCTCGGTGAGTTCTACGAGCAGTACTTC.

This chain uses TRBV19 with TRBJ1-5; D gene ambiguous. Trimming took 3 bases from V and 0 from J, leaving 9 bases between them. Germline CDR1 reads LNHDA; CDR2 reads SQIVND (reference sequence). There are 15 residues in the CDR3. The CDR3 DNA follows: TGTGCCAGTAGTATCAGGCGGACTAGCAATCAGCCCCAGCATTTT. Translating gives CASSIRRTSNQPQHF.

The chain has TRBV7-8 and TRBJ1-2, with D unresolved. The V gene's germline CDR1 is SGHVS and CDR2 FQNEAQ. The ends were cut back, 3 bases at V and 2 bases at J, with 13 bases in the middle. This CDR3 region has 15 residues. For the CDR3, the DNA is TGTGCCAGCAGCTTGTTACGGGTGCCGAACTATGGCTACACCTTC. It specifies CASSLLRVPNYGYTF.

The rearrangement joins TRBV7-8 to TRBJ2-1, with D perhaps TRBD2 (6 bases). Germline V CDR1 and CDR2: SGHVS, FQNEAQ. Trimming took 2 bases from V and 7 from J, leaving 12 bases between them. The CDR3 loop spans 14 amino acids. For the CDR3, the DNA is TGTGCCAGCAGCTTAATGGGGGGAGGTAATGAGCAGTTCTTC. Its translation: CASSLMGGGNEQFF.

The gene calls are TRBV7-9 and TRBJ2-1; no reliable D call. CDR1 is SEHNR and CDR2 is FQNEAQ in the germline V gene (reference sequence). Trimming cost V 3 bases and J 7 bases, with 7 bases left between them. This CDR3 is built from 12 residues. The CDR3 region has the DNA TGTGCCAGCAGCTTTGGAAAAAATGAGCAGTTCTTC. Encoded protein: CASSFGKNEQFF. The full variable domain, rest sourced from reference TRBV7-9 and TRBJ2-1, is DTGVSQNPRHKITKRGQNVTFRCDPISEHNRLYWYRQTLGQGPEFLTYFQNEAQLEKSRLLSDRFSAERPKGSFSTLEIQRTEQGDSAMYLCASSFGKNEQFFGPGTRLTVL.

This rearrangement joins TRBV5-8 to TRBJ2-3, with TRBD2 identical over 10 bases. Germline CDR1 is SGHTS and CDR2 is YDEGEE. This CDR3 is 16 amino acids long. V lost 4 bases and J lost 0; bases outside the gene matches: 5. Here the CDR3 reads CASSRGLAASTDTQYF. CDR3 DNA: TGTGCCAGCAGCAGAGGACTAGCGGCAAGCACAGATACGCAGTATTTT.